The rows below give T cell receptor beta chains drawn from one sample of a study of radiotherapy plus CTLA-4 blockade in lung cancer. Some clones are missing from TCRdb's copy, which holds only in-frame ones; the method was immunoSEQ multiplex PCR. This table holds 95,000 to 150,000 clones, about 90% found once. Sequencing used peripheral blood, obtained from a patient treated with radiotherapy plus ipilimumab. All receptors come from a human donor with non-small cell lung cancer that progressed on radiotherapy plus ipilimumab. The conserved cysteine and the conserved F or W are not part of the CDR3 here. A D gene is named only where the DNA matches it firmly.

j_call | d_call | v_call | cdr3_aa
TRBJ2-7 | NA | TRBV29-1 | SVGFWGIGAYEQY
TRBJ1-1 | NA | TRBV2 | ASSERRAGTEAF
TRBJ2-3 | TRBD2 | TRBV6-4 | AEQVAGVADTQY
TRBJ1-4 | NA | TRBV9 | ASSAAPGATNEKLF
TRBJ2-7 | NA | TRBV29-1 | SAGGVGYEQY
TRBJ2-4 | TRBD2 | TRBV7-9 | ASSTPAGEEAKNIQY
TRBJ2-2 | NA | TRBV12-2 | ASRLVLAGEGYGELF
TRBJ2-5 | TRBD2 | TRBV18 | ASFPLAGRETQY
TRBJ2-5 | TRBD2 | TRBV4-1 | ASNQEASSGRASQETQY
TRBJ2-7 | TRBD1 | TRBV7-3 | ASSLTGTAVPYEQY
TRBJ2-7 | NA | TRBV6-5 | ASSYRWQASYEQY